This T cell receptor beta chain was captured in a study of shared clonotypes between healthy human individuals (TCRdb year 2020). In terms of the full investigation: The cohort comprised two women and a few men aged 18 to 49 years. For each donor, three plates each were used for CD4 naive and CD4 memory, two plates were used for CD8 naive, and one plate was used for CD8 memory. To estimate repertoire size and how much clonotype sharing occurs between individuals, the study deeply sequenced the blood TCR repertoires of about 5 healthy adults. To increase sequencing depth and limit assay-specific biases, different laboratories used diverse techniques to prepare libraries and sequence TCR repertoires. Per donor, leukapheresis produced somewhere between about 0.9 and 9 billion PBMCs.

On this clone itself: Its antigen is unknown. Base qualities are not at hand, and no much larger clone is one base apart.

What the research found in general, with its limitations: Sampling was limited to blood, and TCR repertoires in tissue likely differ from TCR repertoires in blood. When a handful of donors were compared, the shared fraction of clonotypes was about 5% for naive CD4, roughly 3.4% for naive CD8, 2.3% for memory CD4, and around 0.4% for memory CD8. Rarefaction of sorted-subset datasets indicated incomplete sequencing despite the large sequencing depth. Naive subsets generally had larger estimated clonotype richness than memory subsets did. Because the study included a small number of donors, the genetic and exposure-history diversity represented was limited. Based on pairwise subsampling, the degree of clonotype sharing among donors was expected to be affected by sequencing depth. Higher generation probabilities were observed for clonotypes shared by all four sorted-subset donors than for non-shared clonotypes.

The donors were healthy, HIV-negative adults who had no recently reported acute infections or vaccinations. Every donor was a Caucasian adult living in Nashville, Tennessee, USA. CD4+ T cells were enriched through magnetic negative selection, after which naive cells were positively selected on CD45RA and the remaining negative fraction served as the memory subset. After blood collection by leukapheresis, PBMCs were isolated using Ficoll-Histopaque density gradient centrifugation and then cryopreserved in the vapor phase of liquid nitrogen. Purity and quantity of every magnetically sorted T cell population were checked by analytical flow cytometry. Genomic DNA was isolated from each sorted fraction and quantified by UV absorbance on a Nanodrop 2000c. TCR CDR3 regions were amplified from genomic DNA by multiplex PCR using the deep immunoSEQ assay. Extracted genomic DNA from each cell subset was spread evenly across all wells of several immunoSEQ 96-well plates, with each plate serving as a replicate. For sorted subsets, approximately 200 ng of genomic DNA, equivalent to some 30,000 T cell genomes, went into each replicate PCR. The purified libraries were quantified using a Qubit 3.0 fluorometer, sized with a Bioanalyzer 2100, and then quantified again using the KAPA Library Quantification kit. A separate single-read 150-cycle Illumina NextSeq 550 flow cell was used to sequence each immunoSEQ 96-well plate. From the authors' description of their analysis: The immunoSEQ output contained only junctional sequences without quality scores, so filtering could not match that applied to full-length reads. To assign V/J genes and CDR3, sequences were annotated against IMGT germline references using PyIR, a Python wrapper for IgBLAST v1.9. Reads were removed for weak V/J assignments (E-value above 1e-6), missing CDR3, stop codons, out-of-frame junctions, or ambiguous translated residues. V3J clonotypes were defined by identical inferred V gene, J gene, and CDR3 amino acid sequence. To compute the percentage overlap between repertoires, the number of shared unique clonotypes was divided by the size of the smaller repertoire. Repertoire richness was assessed with RTK rarefaction, the Chao1 estimator, and Recon v2.1 estimates of unobserved clonotypes. For all TCRbeta clonotypes obtained by the gDNA method from four donors, generation probabilities were computed with OLGA. The table was pulled from immuneACCESS by TCRdb, which kept in-frame rearrangements only. Such tables lose some clones; where checked, under half of the loss comes from unresolved V genes, and the rest has no known cause. The V and J calls and clone size were taken over from that table, and D and trimming were inferred from the DNA. Here the sample has some 2.1 million clones; 95% occur a single time. 0.13% of the sample comes from the top ten.

Reading from cysteine to phenylalanine, the CDR3 counts 15 amino acids. Here the CDR3 DNA is all that survives: 45 bases in frame from base 1. V trim: 8 bases; J trim: 5 bases; unmatched bases: 9. CDR1 and CDR2, looked up from the germline V gene, are SNHLY and FYNNEI. What was sequenced was naive CD4+ T cells sorted from blood. The cell subset or site label of this sample denotes: CD45RA+ positively selected. Rearrangement joined TRBV2 to TRBJ1-2, with 12 bases aligning to TRBD1. The clonotype comes from a man younger than 35 in good health. The CDR3 region: CASALPGQGAYGYTF. The sequence in DNA is TGTGCCAGCGCTTTACCGGGACAGGGGGCGTATGGCTACACCTTC.